The 3 T cell receptor beta chains below were found in one sample sequenced in a study of blood T cell repertoires in COVID-19. Sequenced by immunoSEQ multiplex PCR; TCRdb stores in-frame clones only, minus some. The table shows under 300,000 clones, with 75% to 90% occurring only once. Specimen: peripheral blood. The receptors were gathered from a woman aged 70-85 years with COVID-19, enrolled during active disease.

The J gene is TRBJ2-7, the V gene TRBV9; 8 bases fit TRBD1. CDR1 SGDLS and CDR2 YYNGEE come from the germline V gene. There are 14 residues in the CDR3. V dropped 3 bases and J dropped 6; count of bases not matched to a gene: 8. CDR3 in DNA: TGTGCCAGCAGCGGACCGGACAGGGCGGGCGAGCAGTACTTC. Protein: CASSGPDRAGEQYF.

The J gene is TRBJ1-4, the V gene TRBV7-8; no firm D call. Germline CDR1 is SGHVS and CDR2 is FQNEAQ. The CDR3 has 14 amino acids. V was clipped by 1 base and J by 10 bases, with 13 bases between them. Here the CDR3 reads CASSLVEGGGKLFF. CDR3 bases: TGTGCCAGCAGCTTAGTTGAAGGAGGTGGAAAACTGTTTTTT.

The chain carries TRBV11-2 and TRBJ2-7; the match to TRBD1 covers 8 bases. The CDR3 contains 14 residues. Per the germline V gene, CDR1 is SGHAT and CDR2 is FQNNGV. Germline trimming cut 5 bases from V and 5 bases from J; bases unmatched to any gene: 8. CDR3 amino acids: CASSTWTGQHEQYF. CDR3 sequence (DNA): TGTGCCAGCAGCACTTGGACAGGGCAACACGAGCAGTACTTC.